The clone carrying this TCR beta chain is a singleton in its sample. Sequencing was performed with immunoSEQ multiplex PCR; in TCRdb, only in-frame clones are kept and a portion is missing. The sample records 2 million to 3 million clones, under 95% being singletons. These data come from a study of shared clonotypes between healthy human individuals. The CDR3 totals 16 residues. The germline V gene encodes CDR1 MNHEY and CDR2 SVGAGI. V shed 0 bases and J 4 bases; nucleotides not matched to a gene: 5. The clonotype comes from a man younger than 35 in good health. Some clones in this sample may be carry-over from other donors' samples. The sequenced material came from naive CD4+ T cells from PBMCs. Documented subset: CD45RA+ positively selected. The chain employs TRBV6-5 and TRBJ2-2; 7 bases are shared with TRBD1. The CDR3 spells CASSYSRQGATGELFF. The CDR3 DNA follows: TGTGCCAGCAGTTACTCTCGACAGGGTGCCACCGGGGAGCTGTTTTTT.